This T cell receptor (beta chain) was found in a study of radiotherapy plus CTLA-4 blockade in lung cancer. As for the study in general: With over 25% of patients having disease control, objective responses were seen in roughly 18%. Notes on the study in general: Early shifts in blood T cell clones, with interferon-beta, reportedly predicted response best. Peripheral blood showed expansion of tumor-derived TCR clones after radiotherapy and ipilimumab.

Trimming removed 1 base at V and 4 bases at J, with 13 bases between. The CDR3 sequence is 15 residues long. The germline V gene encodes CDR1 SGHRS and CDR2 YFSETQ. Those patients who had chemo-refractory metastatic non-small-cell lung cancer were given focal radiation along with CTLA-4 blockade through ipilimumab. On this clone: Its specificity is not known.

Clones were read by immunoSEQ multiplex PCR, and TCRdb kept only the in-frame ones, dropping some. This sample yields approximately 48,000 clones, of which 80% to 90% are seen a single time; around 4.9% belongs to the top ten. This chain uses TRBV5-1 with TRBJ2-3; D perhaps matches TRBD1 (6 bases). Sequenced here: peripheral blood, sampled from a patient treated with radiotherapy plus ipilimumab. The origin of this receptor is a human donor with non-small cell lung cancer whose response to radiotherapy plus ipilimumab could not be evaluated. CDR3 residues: CASSLPQGSSDTQYF. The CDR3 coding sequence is TGCGCCAGCAGCTTGCCGCAGGGGAGTTCAGATACGCAGTATTTT.